These 7 T cell receptor beta chains were all obtained from the same sample, sequenced in a study of blood T cell repertoires in COVID-19. Profiled with immunoSEQ multiplex PCR; TCRdb holds only in-frame clones, not every one. The repertoire consists of 270,000 or so clones, with approximately 90% occurring once and the leading ten covering 2% to 2.5%. What was sequenced was PBMCs or T cells enriched from blood (not recorded which). These receptors originate from a woman aged 40 to 50 with acute COVID-19.

This clone was seen more than once but under ten times. The V and J genes are TRBV30 and TRBJ1-1, with D perhaps TRBD1 (5 bases). The CDR3 has 11 residues. Germline values: CDR1 GTSNPN, CDR2 SVGIG (reference sequence). The V gene lost 4 bases and the J gene lost 9 bases, with 12 bases spanning the gap. Here the CDR3 DNA reads TGTGCCTGGAACCCAGGGTTCCAAGCTTTCTTT. This codes for CAWNPGFQAFF.

The rearrangement uses TRBV14 and TRBJ2-5; tentatively, D is TRBD2 (6 bases). The length of the CDR3 is 16 residues. Germline CDR1 and CDR2: SGHDN and FVKESK. V was clipped by 0 bases and J by 0 bases, with 11 bases between them. CDR3 loop: CASSQDWAGYQETQYF. CDR3 coding DNA: TGTGCCAGCAGCCAAGATTGGGCGGGGTACCAAGAGACCCAGTACTTC.

This rearrangement joins TRBV7-9 to TRBJ2-3, with 10 bases that match TRBD2. The CDR3 length is 17 residues. Germline V gives CDR1 SEHNR, CDR2 FQNEAQ (reference sequence). Trimming removed 5 bases from V and 2 bases from J; junction bases left unmatched: 10. The CDR3 DNA sequence: TGTGCCAGCAGCCCGGTCCAGCTAGCGGGGGCCACAGATACGCAGTATTTT. It yields the protein CASSPVQLAGATDTQYF.

This sequence joins TRBV5-6 and TRBJ2-1, with 8 positions matching TRBD2. From germline, CDR1 is SGHDT and CDR2 YYEEEE. The CDR3 spans 16 residues. The V and J ends lost 4 bases and 6 bases, in that order; junction bases with no gene match: 12. The CDR3 region is CASSPAAGAARNEQFF. Written as DNA, the CDR3 is TGTGCCAGCAGCCCAGCAGCGGGGGCCGCCCGCAATGAGCAGTTCTTC.

The chain is built from TRBV6-5 and TRBJ1-5, with a weak D call TRBD1 (5 bases). With 8 bases removed from V and 2 bases from J, the gap between germline ends came to 10 bases. Germline-derived CDR1 and CDR2 are MNHEY and SVGAGI. This CDR3 contains 13 residues. The CDR3 protein is CASEVQGNQPQHF. The CDR3 coding sequence is TGTGCCAGCGAGGTACAGGGCAATCAGCCCCAGCATTTT.

This clone appeared a single time. V is TRBV4-1 and J is TRBJ2-7, with D maybe TRBD2 (6 bases). Trimming removed 1 base at V and 5 bases at J, with 15 bases between. Germline V CDR1 and CDR2: MGHRA, YSYEKL. CDR3 length: 15 amino acids. The CDR3 sequence is CASSQVDAAGNEQYF. In DNA form, the CDR3 reads TGCGCCAGCAGCCAAGTGGATGCTGCGGGAAACGAGCAGTACTTC.

This rearrangement joins TRBV5-4 to TRBJ2-1, with 13 bases lining up with TRBD2. CDR3 length equals 16 residues. Germline V gene sequence: CDR1 SGHNT, CDR2 YYREEE (reference sequence). Trimming at V came to 4 bases and at J to 10 bases, leaving 11 bases not matched to a gene. The CDR3 DNA reads as TGTGCCAGCAGCCCACTAGCGGGGGGGCCGTCTCGCGAGCAGTTCTTC. Translating it yields CASSPLAGGPSREQFF.